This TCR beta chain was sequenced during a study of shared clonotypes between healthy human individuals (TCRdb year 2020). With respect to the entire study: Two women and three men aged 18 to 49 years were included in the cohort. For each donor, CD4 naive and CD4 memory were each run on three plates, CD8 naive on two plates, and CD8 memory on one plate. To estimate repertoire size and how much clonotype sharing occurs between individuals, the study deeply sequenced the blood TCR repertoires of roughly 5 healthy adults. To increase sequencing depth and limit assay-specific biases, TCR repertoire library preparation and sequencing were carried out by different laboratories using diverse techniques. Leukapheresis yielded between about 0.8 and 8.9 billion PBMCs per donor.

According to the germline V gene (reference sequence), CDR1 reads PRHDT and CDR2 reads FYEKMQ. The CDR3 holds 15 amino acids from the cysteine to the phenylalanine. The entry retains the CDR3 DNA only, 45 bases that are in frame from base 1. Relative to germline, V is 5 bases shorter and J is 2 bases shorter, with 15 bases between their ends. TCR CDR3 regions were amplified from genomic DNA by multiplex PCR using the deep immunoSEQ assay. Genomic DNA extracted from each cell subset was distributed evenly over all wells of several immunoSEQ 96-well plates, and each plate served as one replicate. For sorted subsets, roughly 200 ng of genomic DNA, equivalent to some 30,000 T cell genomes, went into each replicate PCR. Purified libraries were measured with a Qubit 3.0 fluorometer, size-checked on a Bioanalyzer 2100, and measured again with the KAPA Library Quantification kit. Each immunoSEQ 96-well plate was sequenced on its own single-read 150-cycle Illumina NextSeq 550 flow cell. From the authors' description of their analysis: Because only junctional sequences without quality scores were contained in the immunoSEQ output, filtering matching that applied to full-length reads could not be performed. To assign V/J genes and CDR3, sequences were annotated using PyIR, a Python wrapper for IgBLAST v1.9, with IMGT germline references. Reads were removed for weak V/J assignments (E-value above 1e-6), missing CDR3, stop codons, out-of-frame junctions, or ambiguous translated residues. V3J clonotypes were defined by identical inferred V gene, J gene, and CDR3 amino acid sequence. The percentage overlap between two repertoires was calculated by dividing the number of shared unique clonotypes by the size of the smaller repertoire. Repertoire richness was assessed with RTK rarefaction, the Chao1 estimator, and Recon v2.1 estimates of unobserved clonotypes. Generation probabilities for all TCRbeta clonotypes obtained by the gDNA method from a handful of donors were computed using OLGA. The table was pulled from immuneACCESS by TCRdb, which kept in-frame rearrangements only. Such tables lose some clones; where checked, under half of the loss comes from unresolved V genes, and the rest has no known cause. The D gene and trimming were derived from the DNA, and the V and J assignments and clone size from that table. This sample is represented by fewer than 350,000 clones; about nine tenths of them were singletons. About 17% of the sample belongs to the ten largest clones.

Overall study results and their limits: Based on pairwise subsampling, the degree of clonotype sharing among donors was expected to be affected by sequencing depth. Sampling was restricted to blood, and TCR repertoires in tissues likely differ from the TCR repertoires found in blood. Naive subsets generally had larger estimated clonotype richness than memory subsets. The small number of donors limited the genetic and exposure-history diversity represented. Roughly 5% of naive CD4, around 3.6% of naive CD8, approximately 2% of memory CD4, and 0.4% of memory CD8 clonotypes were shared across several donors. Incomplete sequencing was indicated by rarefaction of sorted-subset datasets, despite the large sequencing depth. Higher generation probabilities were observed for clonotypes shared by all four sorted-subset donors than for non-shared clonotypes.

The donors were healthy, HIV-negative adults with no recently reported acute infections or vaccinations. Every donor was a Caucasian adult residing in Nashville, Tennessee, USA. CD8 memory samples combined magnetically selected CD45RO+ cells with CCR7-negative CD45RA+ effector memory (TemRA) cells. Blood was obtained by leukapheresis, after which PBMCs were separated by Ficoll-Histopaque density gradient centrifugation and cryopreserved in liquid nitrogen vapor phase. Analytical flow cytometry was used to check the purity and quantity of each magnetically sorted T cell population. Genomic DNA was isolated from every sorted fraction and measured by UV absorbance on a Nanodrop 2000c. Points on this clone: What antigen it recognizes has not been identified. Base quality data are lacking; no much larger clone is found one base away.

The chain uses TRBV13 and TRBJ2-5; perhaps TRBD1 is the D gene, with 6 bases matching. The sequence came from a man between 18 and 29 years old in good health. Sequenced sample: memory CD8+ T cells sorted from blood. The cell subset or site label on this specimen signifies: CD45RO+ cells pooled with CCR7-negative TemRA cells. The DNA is TGTGCCAGCAGCACCCCCCAGGGGCAACAAGAGACCCAGTACTTC. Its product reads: CASSTPQGQQETQYF.